The following is a TCR beta chain sequence with its context. The record originates from a study of blood T cell repertoires in COVID-19. As for the study in general: Sample material is recorded as cDNA or gDNA derived from T cells, B-cell-depleted T cells, or PBMCs.

The cohort comprised adults aged roughly 18 to 95 years residing in under 30 US areas. CDR1 SGHRS and CDR2 YFSETQ come from the germline V gene. The CDR3 has 13 residues. After removal of 6 bases from V and 7 bases from J, the junction contained 8 bases not matched to a gene. Some clones are missing from TCRdb's copy, which holds only in-frame ones; the method was immunoSEQ multiplex PCR. The table records 200,000 to 250,000 clones, around 90% of them present only once. The J gene is TRBJ1-1, the V gene TRBV5-1; 8 bases are a match to TRBD1. Sample: PBMCs or T cells enriched from blood (not recorded which). This TCR derives from a young man who had recovered from COVID-19. The CDR3 DNA follows: TGCGCCAGCACACCAGGGGGCCGGGTTGAAGCTTTCTTT. Translated, it gives CASTPGGRVEAFF.